What follows are 18 T cell receptor beta chains derived from one specimen sequenced in a study of shared clonotypes between healthy human individuals. Clones were read by immunoSEQ multiplex PCR, and TCRdb kept only the in-frame ones, dropping some. The table includes fewer than 400,000 clones, around 72% detected once. Sequences were obtained from memory CD4+ T cells sorted from blood. Subset: CD45RA-negative fraction. These receptors were collected from a man aged 25 to 40 in good health.

This clone was found many times. CDR3 sequence (DNA): TGTGCCAGCAGTGAGATTTCCAGGGGGCGCGACACCTTC. Encoded protein: CASSEISRGRDTF. The V gene is TRBV2, the J gene TRBJ1-2, with 8 bases fitting TRBD1. This CDR3 is 13 amino acids long. After removal of 3 bases from V and 12 bases from J, the junction contained 9 bases not matched to a gene. The germline V gene encodes CDR1 SNHLY and CDR2 FYNNEI.

This chain uses TRBV5-1 with TRBJ2-1; TRBD2 matches 10 bases. The CDR3 has 17 amino acids. Germline V CDR1 and CDR2: SGHRS, YFSETQ. V shed 4 bases, J shed 2 bases, and the junction held 9 bases outside the gene matches. In nucleotides, the CDR3 is TGCGCCAGCAGCGGGCTCCTAGCGGGAGAACCCTACAATGAGCAGTTCTTC. Translated: CASSGLLAGEPYNEQFF.

V is TRBV18 and J is TRBJ2-5; 8 bases align to TRBD1. Germline CDR1 is KGHSH and CDR2 is LQKENI. J gave up 1 base and V 2 bases, and 0 bases lay outside the gene matches. The CDR3 length is 14 residues. The CDR3 nucleotides read TGTGCCAGCTCACCAACAGGGGGCCAAGAGACCCAGTACTTC. It specifies CASSPTGGQETQYF.

This sequence joins TRBV5-4 and TRBJ2-3; 10 bases are shared with TRBD2. V dropped 1 base and J dropped 3; count of bases not matched to a gene: 5. The CDR3 totals 16 residues. Germline CDR1 and CDR2: SGHNT and YYREEE (reference sequence). In DNA, the CDR3 is TGTGCCAGCAGCTTGAAAGAGACTAGCGGGACAGATACGCAGTATTTT. Its protein product is CASSLKETSGTDTQYF.

J is TRBJ2-7 and V is TRBV9; D unresolved. Trimming removed 4 bases at V and 6 bases at J, with 14 bases between. CDR3 length: 13 residues. The germline V gene encodes CDR1 SGDLS and CDR2 YYNGEE. CDR3 nucleotide sequence: TGTGCCAGCAGCTTCGGAGTGAGCCGCGAGCAGTACTTC. This codes for CASSFGVSREQYF.

The rearrangement uses TRBV11-2 and TRBJ2-1, with D maybe TRBD2 (6 bases). The CDR3 runs 14 residues. Germline V gene lookup returns CDR1 SGHAT and CDR2 FQNNGV. V shed 0 bases and J shed 4 bases, with 7 bases lying between them. In DNA form, the CDR3 reads TGTGCCAGCAGCTTAGATGGGGGGTACAATGAGCAGTTCTTC. Translating gives CASSLDGGYNEQFF.

This clone was counted only a few times. The chain recombines TRBV29-1 with TRBJ2-2, with a tentative D call TRBD1 (5 bases). V was clipped by 4 bases and J by 4 bases, with 13 bases between them. The length of the CDR3 is 14 residues. Per germline, CDR1 SQVTM and CDR2 ANQGSEA. CDR3 nucleotides: TGCAGCGTTGTTGTAGGGGCAAGCACCGGGGAGCTGTTTTTT. Its translation is CSVVVGASTGELFF.

This chain joins TRBV4-1 and TRBJ1-1; D ambiguous. Trimming left V 1 base short and J 4 bases short, with 16 bases between. Per germline, CDR1 MGHRA and CDR2 YSYEKL. The CDR3 runs to 16 residues. The CDR3 coding sequence is TGCGCCAGCAGCCAAGCAGAGTTGGGTTGGATCACTGAAGCTTTCTTT. Protein sequence: CASSQAELGWITEAFF.

This chain links TRBV7-8 with TRBJ2-3; 8 bases are shared with TRBD1. In germline, CDR1 is SGHVS, CDR2 FQNEAQ. After removal of 5 bases from V and 5 bases from J, the junction contained 30 bases not matched to a gene. The CDR3 runs 22 residues. CDR3 amino acids: CASSPQRAGGPGRRPRGDTQYF. The DNA of the CDR3 is TGTGCCAGCAGCCCCCAGAGAGCAGGGGGCCCAGGGCGGAGACCCCGCGGAGATACGCAGTATTTT.

This chain joins TRBV4-1 and TRBJ1-3; possibly TRBD1 for D (5 bases). The CDR3 covers 15 residues. Deletions cut 1 base from V and 0 bases from J, with 7 bases between. The V gene's germline CDR1 is MGHRA and CDR2 YSYEKL. CDR3 nucleotide sequence: TGCGCCAGCAGCCAAGGACAGTACTCTGGAAACACCATATATTTT. Encoded protein: CASSQGQYSGNTIYF.

Here the CDR3 DNA reads TGTGCCAGTCAGAGTAGGGGACAGATCTCTGGGGCCAACGTCCTGACTTTC. The encoded protein is CASQSRGQISGANVLTF. V is TRBV19 and J is TRBJ2-6, with TRBD1 matching 7 bases. In germline, CDR1 is LNHDA, CDR2 SQIVND (reference sequence). This CDR3 has 17 residues. Trimming removed 8 bases from V and 0 bases from J; junction bases left unmatched: 10.

The chain has TRBV4-1 and TRBJ2-1; 8 bases are a match to TRBD1. Germline CDR1 and CDR2: MGHRA and YSYEKL. The V segment lost 1 base and the J segment 9 bases; nucleotides outside the gene matches: 14. There are 17 residues in the CDR3. DNA of the CDR3: TGCGCCAGCAGCCAAGTCTCCCGGGACAGGATAACTGGTGAGCAGTTCTTC. It yields the protein CASSQVSRDRITGEQFF.

This clone has just one count. V is TRBV2 and J is TRBJ2-1; D is perhaps TRBD1 (6 bases). The V end was cut by 4 bases, the J end by 10 bases, with 14 bases between. The CDR3 runs 13 residues. Germline values: CDR1 SNHLY, CDR2 FYNNEI. CDR3 in amino acids: CASSVTGIREQFF. The CDR3 DNA is TGTGCCAGCAGTGTGACAGGCATAAGGGAGCAGTTCTTC.

This clone was recorded once. Just one base apart from a much larger clone, this may be a read error. The rearrangement uses TRBV6-5 and TRBJ2-7; 9 bases line up with TRBD1. Per germline, CDR1 MNHEY and CDR2 SVGAGI. The CDR3 length is 15 residues. This chain's CDR3 is CASNYTRTGAYEQYF. CDR3 nucleotides: TGTGCCAGCAATTACACTAGGACAGGGGCCTACGAGCAGTACTTC.

This clone was seen just once. The rearrangement links TRBV7-8 to TRBJ1-2; a weak D match, TRBD1 (6 bases). The CDR3 extends over 17 amino acids. V was shortened by 2 bases and J by 7 bases, with 23 bases between the two germline ends. The germline V gene encodes CDR1 SGHVS and CDR2 FQNEAQ. The DNA for the CDR3 is TGTGCCAGCAGCTTAAGTCTTATGGGCAGGGGTGGCAGTGGCTACACCTTC. Protein product: CASSLSLMGRGGSGYTF.

This clone occurred once. The chain recombines TRBV28 with TRBJ2-1; D is possibly TRBD1 (6 bases). Looked up from germline, CDR1 is MDHEN and CDR2 is SYDVKM. The CDR3 covers 12 residues. V was trimmed by 6 bases and J by 12 bases, leaving 15 bases between them. As DNA, the CDR3 is TGTGCCAGCAGCCAGACCGGACAGAGGCAGTTCTTC. Protein product: CASSQTGQRQFF.

The V gene is TRBV5-1, the J gene TRBJ2-2; D assignment may be TRBD1 or TRBD2 (6 bases each). The CDR3 sequence is 18 residues long. Deletions cut 4 bases from V and 1 base from J, with 20 bases between. Germline V CDR1 and CDR2: SGHRS, YFSETQ. CDR3 nucleotides: TGCGCCAGCAGCACCTGGAGGGGACACCAGGAGAACACCGGGGAGCTGTTTTTT. As protein: CASSTWRGHQENTGELFF.

V and J are TRBV6-1 and TRBJ2-5, with D possibly TRBD1 on 6 matching bases. The V gene lost 2 bases and the J gene lost 4 bases, with 26 bases spanning the gap. Per germline, CDR1 MNHNS and CDR2 SASEGT. CDR3 length: 19 amino acids. CDR3 sequence (DNA): TGTGCCAGCAGTGAACTGGTTCAAAGGACAGCCTTTGGGCGAGAGACCCAGTACTTC. Protein sequence: CASSELVQRTAFGRETQYF.